The 23 T cell receptor beta chains presented below share a single source sample, sequenced in a study of CD4+ T cells in melanoma. Using immunoSEQ multiplex PCR, the repertoire was profiled, and TCRdb retains in-frame clones only, with some absent. The table includes about 140,000 clones, nearly 95% detected once. The receptors shown here come from a human donor with melanoma.

This chain joins TRBV19 and TRBJ1-5; 9 bases are shared with TRBD1. Per germline, CDR1 LNHDA and CDR2 SQIVND (reference sequence). V shed 6 bases and J 2 bases; nucleotides not matched to a gene: 8. This CDR3 contains 16 residues. The CDR3 nucleotides read TGTGCCAGTAGCCGGACAGGGGTCGGGGGCAATCAGCCCCAGCATTTT. Its translation is CASSRTGVGGNQPQHF.

The gene calls are TRBV6-1 and TRBJ1-2; D remains ambiguous. The CDR3 spans 12 residues. Trimming stripped 4 bases from V and 8 bases from J, with 11 bases between. CDR1 and CDR2 (germline): MNHNS, SASEGT. The CDR3 sequence is CASSARWGGYTF. CDR3 in DNA: TGTGCCAGCAGTGCCCGGTGGGGAGGCTACACCTTC.

V and J are TRBV25-1 and TRBJ1-2; D is perhaps TRBD1 (6 bases). Trimming cost V 3 bases and J 7 bases, with 9 bases left between them. The CDR3 runs to 12 residues. CDR1 is MGHDK and CDR2 is SYGVNS in the germline V gene. DNA of the CDR3: TGTGCCAGCAGTGAGTCACAGGGTGGCTACACCTTC. This gives the protein CASSESQGGYTF.

The chain links TRBV10-3 to TRBJ1-3; D unclear. Trimming cost V 0 bases and J 16 bases, with 16 bases left between them. From germline, CDR1 is ENHRY and CDR2 SYGVKD. The CDR3 consists of 13 residues. The CDR3 protein is CAISESEGGGWYF. CDR3 bases: TGTGCCATCAGTGAGTCGGAGGGAGGAGGATGGTATTTT.

The chain combines TRBV19 with TRBJ1-1; D is possibly TRBD1 (5 bases). The germline V gene encodes CDR1 LNHDA and CDR2 SQIVND (reference sequence). This CDR3 comprises 16 residues. Deletions cut 1 base from V and 1 base from J, with 13 bases between. DNA of the CDR3: TGTGCCAGTAGTATAGGGGGCAGGCTGAGGAACACTGAAGCTTTCTTT. Translated: CASSIGGRLRNTEAFF.

V is TRBV7-2 and J is TRBJ2-3; TRBD1 is a possible D gene (5 bases). This CDR3 is 14 amino acids long. Germline loops: CDR1 SGHTA, CDR2 FQGNSA. V shed 4 bases and J shed 2 bases, with 10 bases lying between them. The CDR3 DNA is TGTGCCAGCAGCTCAAGGGGCAACACAGATACGCAGTATTTT. This encodes CASSSRGNTDTQYF.

The gene calls are TRBV7-2 and TRBJ2-5; D is perhaps TRBD1 (6 bases). Germline V lookup: CDR1 SGHTA, CDR2 FQGNSA. V gave up 4 bases and J gave up 3 bases, with 12 bases separating them. The CDR3 sequence is 14 residues long. CDR3 protein: CASSSRQEKETQYF. The CDR3 coding sequence is TGTGCCAGCAGCTCCCGACAGGAAAAAGAGACCCAGTACTTC.

J is TRBJ2-5 and V is TRBV13; D could derive from TRBD1 or TRBD2 (6 bases each). CDR1 PRHDT and CDR2 FYEKMQ come from the germline V gene (reference sequence). This CDR3 contains 14 residues. With 4 bases removed from V and 9 bases from J, the gap between germline ends came to 18 bases. Here the CDR3 DNA reads TGTGCCAGCAGCTCCGGGGATCGTAGGGGGGCCCAGTACTTC. It yields the protein CASSSGDRRGAQYF.

V gene TRBV30 combines with J gene TRBJ1-5; D remains unclear. This CDR3 region has 14 residues. Trimming took 1 base from V and 0 from J, leaving 7 bases between them. Germline-derived CDR1 and CDR2 are GTSNPN and SVGIG (reference sequence). CDR3 sequence: CAWSGGYSNQPQHF. DNA of the CDR3: TGTGCCTGGAGTGGGGGATATAGCAATCAGCCCCAGCATTTT.

V is TRBV2 and J is TRBJ1-5; maybe TRBD1 (5 bases). The V end was cut by 8 bases, the J end by 3 bases, with 11 bases between. The CDR3 contains 13 residues. The germline V gene has CDR1 SNHLY and CDR2 FYNNEI. The chain's CDR3 is CASQAGNNQPQHF. The CDR3 coding sequence is TGTGCCAGCCAGGCAGGGAACAATCAGCCCCAGCATTTT. Combining the CDR3 with reference TRBV2 and TRBJ1-5 gives the whole variable domain EPEVTQTPSHQVTQMGQEVILRCVPISNHLYFYWYRQILGQKVEFLVSFYNNEISEKSEIFDDQFSVERPDGSNFTLKIRSTKLEDSAMYFCASQAGNNQPQHFGDGTRLSIL.

V usage is TRBV5-8 and J usage is TRBJ1-5, with 7 bases that match TRBD1. The CDR3 extends over 16 amino acids. In germline, CDR1 is SGHTS, CDR2 YDEGEE. V lost 4 bases to trimming and J lost 2 bases; unmatched junction nucleotides: 9. The CDR3 sequence is CASSRREGAGNQPQHF. DNA of the CDR3: TGTGCCAGCAGCAGGAGGGAGGGGGCGGGCAATCAGCCCCAGCATTTT.

The rearrangement joins TRBV2 to TRBJ2-1; D is unresolved. Germline V gives CDR1 SNHLY, CDR2 FYNNEI. The CDR3 loop spans 12 amino acids. Trimming removed 3 bases from V and 5 bases from J, with 5 bases in between. The CDR3 coding sequence is TGTGCCAGCAGTGACCGCAACAATGAGCAGTTCTTC. This translates into CASSDRNNEQFF.

The J gene is TRBJ2-3, the V gene TRBV5-1, with D perhaps matching TRBD1 or TRBD2 (6 bases each). CDR1 and CDR2 (germline): SGHRS, YFSETQ. The length of the CDR3 is 16 residues. V lost 1 base and J lost 0, with 12 bases in between. The CDR3 protein is CASSLPGGGSTDTQYF. As DNA, the CDR3 is TGCGCCAGCAGCTTGCCCGGAGGGGGTAGCACAGATACGCAGTATTTT. The whole variable domain, filled in from reference TRBV5-1 and TRBJ2-3, reads KAGVTQTPRYLIKTRGQQVTLSCSPISGHRSVSWYQQTPGQGLQFLFEYFSETQRNKGNFPGRFSGRQFSNSRSEMNVSTLELGDSALYLCASSLPGGGSTDTQYFGPGTRLTVL.

The chain couples TRBV19 to TRBJ1-2; D gene ambiguous. This CDR3 spans 14 amino acids. Trimming removed 9 bases from V and 5 bases from J, with 19 bases in between. Germline CDR1 LNHDA, CDR2 SQIVND (reference sequence). The CDR3 DNA sequence: TGTGCCAGCCTCGGTTCGACCACTTCTTATGGCTACACCTTC. It is translated as CASLGSTTSYGYTF.

V usage is TRBV30 and J usage is TRBJ1-6; possible D gene TRBD1, 5 bases. This CDR3 has 14 amino acids. Germline V gene sequence: CDR1 GTSNPN, CDR2 SVGIG (reference sequence). The V gene lost 2 bases and the J gene lost 9 bases, with 14 bases spanning the gap. The CDR3 nucleotides read TGTGCCTGGAGTCGGACCGGACAAAGTTCACCCCTCCACTTT. The encoded protein is CAWSRTGQSSPLHF. Supplemented by reference TRBV30 and TRBJ1-6, the full variable domain reads SQTIHQWPATLVQPVGSPLSLECTVEGTSNPNLYWYRQAAGRGLQLLFYSVGIGQISSEVPQNLSASRPQDRQFILSSKKLLLSDSGFYLCAWSRTGQSSPLHFGNGTRLTVT.

This clone was counted once. The rearrangement links TRBV2 to TRBJ1-1; D gene uncertain. The CDR3 is 13 amino acids. V gave up 3 bases and J gave up 12 bases, with 17 bases separating them. In germline, CDR1 is SNHLY, CDR2 FYNNEI. CDR3 in amino acids: CASSDLDAEITFF. CDR3 bases: TGTGCCAGCAGTGATTTGGACGCAGAGATAACTTTCTTT.

The count of this clone is one. The V and J genes are TRBV2 and TRBJ2-1, with no clear D. V was shortened by 1 base and J by 12 bases, with 13 bases between the two germline ends. Germline V gene data show CDR1 as SNHLY and CDR2 as FYNNEI. The CDR3 runs to 13 residues. This chain's CDR3 is CASSEEGTVPQFF. DNA for the CDR3: TGTGCCAGCAGTGAAGAAGGAACAGTTCCGCAGTTCTTC.

V is TRBV6-1 and J is TRBJ1-6; no reliable D call. In germline, CDR1 is MNHNS, CDR2 SASEGT. V was cut by 4 bases and J by 8 bases, with 12 bases left in between. CDR3 length equals 14 residues. CDR3 sequence (DNA): TGTGCCAGCAGTGCCCGAGTTGGGGATTCACCCCTCCACTTT. Protein: CASSARVGDSPLHF.

V and J are TRBV20-1 and TRBJ1-3; the D is unclear. The CDR3 is 11 amino acids. CDR1 is DFQATT and CDR2 is SNEGSKA in the germline V gene (reference sequence). V was shortened by 5 bases and J by 7 bases, with 9 bases between the two germline ends. DNA of the CDR3: TGCAGTGCTCAAGTTCAGAACACCATATATTTT. Translated, it gives CSAQVQNTIYF.

The chain uses TRBV5-6 and TRBJ2-3; D is possibly TRBD2 (6 bases). The V and J ends lost 5 bases and 6 bases respectively, with 16 bases between them. This CDR3 spans 14 amino acids. Germline CDR1 and CDR2: SGHDT and YYEEEE. This CDR3 reads CASRGLHLQDTQYF. The CDR3 DNA is TGTGCCAGCAGGGGACTCCATCTTCAGGATACGCAGTATTTT. The full variable domain, completed using reference TRBV5-6 and TRBJ2-3, is DAGVTQSPTHLIKTRGQQVTLRCSPKSGHDTVSWYQQALGQGPQFIFQYYEEEERQRGNFPDRFSGHQFPNYSSELNVNALLLGDSALYLCASRGLHLQDTQYFGPGTRLTVL.

The J gene is TRBJ1-1, the V gene TRBV18, with D maybe TRBD1 (6 bases). Trimming removed 4 bases at V and 1 base at J, with 7 bases between. Germline V gene lookup returns CDR1 KGHSH and CDR2 LQKENI. There are 13 residues in the CDR3. Here the CDR3 DNA reads TGTGCCAGCTCACAACAGGGGAACACTGAAGCTTTCTTT. This encodes CASSQQGNTEAFF.

The chain combines TRBV7-3 with TRBJ2-4; D remains ambiguous. CDR3 size: 14 residues. CDR1 is SGHTA and CDR2 is FQGTGA in the germline V gene. Trimming pared 5 bases from V and 7 bases from J, leaving 15 bases between. Here the CDR3 reads CASSAPGFGNIQYF. The CDR3 DNA reads TGTGCCAGCAGCGCCCCAGGTTTCGGGAACATTCAGTACTTC.

The V gene is TRBV27, the J gene TRBJ1-6; D perhaps matches TRBD1 (5 bases). Germline V CDR1 and CDR2: MNHEY, SMNVEV (reference sequence). The CDR3 length is 19 residues. Deletions cut 6 bases from V and 7 bases from J, with 28 bases between. The CDR3 DNA follows: TGTGCCAGCAGAACCCGGGGCAGGGAAGTGGATAAAAGAAATTCACCCCTCCACTTT. This translates into CASRTRGREVDKRNSPLHF.